This TCR beta chain was captured by sequencing in a study of T cell responses to AZD1222 COVID-19 vaccine. Sequenced by immunoSEQ multiplex PCR; TCRdb stores in-frame clones only, minus some. The sample holds more than 150,000 clones, about 90% seen once. Trimming cost V 9 bases and J 1 base; bases outside gene matches: 1. Germline V gene sequence: CDR1 SGHTA, CDR2 FQGNSA. The CDR3 runs to 13 residues. Sequencing used peripheral blood, obtained on day 0 of AZD1222 vaccination. The rearrangement uses TRBV7-2 and TRBJ2-3; 10 bases map to TRBD1. The TCR comes from an adult in good health. The CDR3 DNA is TGTGCCAGGGGGACAGGGGGCACAGATACGCAGTATTTT. This sequence encodes CARGTGGTDTQYF. The full variable domain, rest sourced from reference TRBV7-2 and TRBJ2-3, is GAGVSQSPSNKVTEKGKDVELRCDPISGHTALYWYRQSLGQGLEFLIYFQGNSAPDKSGLPSDRFSAERTGGSVSTLTIQRTQQEDSAVYLCARGTGGTDTQYFGPGTRLTVL.